Below, 22 T cell receptor beta chains from the same sample are listed, as sequenced in a study of blood T cells in healthy people across ages. It was with a sample-barcoded 5' primer and a J-beta primer mix that a second PCR of about 7 to 12 cycles was run. TCRdb ran MiXCR on the 5' RACE reads and lists one entry per CDR3 protein. The sample yields about 1 million distinct CDR3 sequences, 40% to 55% seen once. The sequenced sample was blood. The receptors shown here come from a woman in her sixties or seventies in good health.

This clonotype was seen a few times. This rearrangement joins TRBV12-3 or TRBV12-4 to TRBJ2-3, with 15 bases lining up with TRBD2. The CDR3 is made up of 17 amino acids. V was clipped by 5 bases and J by 4 bases; unmatched bases: 7. DNA of the CDR3: TGTGCCAGCAGTCTCCGGACTAGCGGGAGGGCCCCAGATACGCAGTATTTT. It specifies CASSLRTSGRAPDTQYF.

The chain couples TRBV6-5 to TRBJ2-1, with no clear D. The CDR3 spans 9 residues. Germline V gene lookup returns CDR1 MNHEY and CDR2 SVGAGI. Deletions cut 1 base from V and 12 bases from J, with 1 base between. The CDR3 nucleotides read TGTGCCAGCAGTTACTGGCAGTTCTTC. Amino acid sequence: CASSYWQFF.

This rearrangement joins TRBV5-1 to TRBJ2-3; D is ambiguous. The CDR3 length is 14 residues. The V and J ends lost 2 bases and 2 bases respectively, with 9 bases between them. From germline, CDR1 is SGHRS and CDR2 YFSETQ. CDR3 sequence: CASSLHSLTDTQYF. CDR3 DNA sequence: TGCGCCAGCAGCTTACACTCGCTCACAGATACGCAGTATTTT.

The V call is TRBV28, the J call TRBJ2-2; D call uncertain. V lost 6 bases to trimming and J lost 7 bases, with 9 bases between them. The germline gives CDR1 MDHEN, CDR2 SYDVKM. CDR3 length: 12 residues. Here the CDR3 reads CASRLRYGELFF. The CDR3 DNA follows: TGTGCCAGCAGGCTAAGGTACGGGGAGCTGTTTTTT.

The chain carries TRBV27 and TRBJ2-1, with D possibly TRBD2 on 5 matching bases. Trimming pared 5 bases from V and 0 bases from J, leaving 23 bases between. The germline V gene encodes CDR1 MNHEY and CDR2 SMNVEV (reference sequence). The CDR3 is 19 residues long. CDR3 sequence reads: CASSPEGGFPVSSYNEQFF. The CDR3 region has the DNA TGTGCCAGCAGTCCCGAGGGCGGATTCCCCGTGAGCTCCTACAATGAGCAGTTCTTC.

The genes are TRBV7-8 and TRBJ2-7, with 11 bases matching TRBD2. The CDR3 extends over 15 amino acids. J lost 5 bases, V lost 5 bases, and 8 bases had no gene match. Germline values: CDR1 SGHVS, CDR2 FQNEAQ. Here the CDR3 DNA reads TGTGCCAGCAGCCCGTCACTAGCGGGAGTTCACGAGCAGTACTTC. Translated, it gives CASSPSLAGVHEQYF.

This chain connects TRBV6-4 to TRBJ2-7; 9 nucleotides align to TRBD1. The CDR3 totals 13 residues. Germline values: CDR1 MRHNA, CDR2 SNTAGT. V trimming: 9 bases; J trimming: 3 bases; junction bases outside the gene matches: 6. CDR3 region: CARTGGCSYEQYF. CDR3 DNA: TGTGCCAGAACAGGGGGCTGTAGCTACGAGCAGTACTTC.

The chain combines TRBV20-1 with TRBJ2-3, with 16 bases fitting TRBD2. Trimming removed 6 bases from V and 5 bases from J; junction bases left unmatched: 8. The CDR3 consists of 16 residues. Germline loops: CDR1 DFQATT, CDR2 SNEGSKA (reference sequence). CDR3 sequence reads: CSAVPGTSGRGDTQYF. Here the CDR3 DNA reads TGCAGTGCCGTTCCTGGGACTAGCGGGAGGGGAGATACGCAGTATTTT.

This chain uses TRBV6-6 with TRBJ1-6; D remains ambiguous. Germline V gene data show CDR1 as MNHNY and CDR2 as SVGAGI (reference sequence). The CDR3 has 16 amino acids. The V and J ends lost 6 bases and 5 bases respectively, with 17 bases between them. CDR3 amino acids: CASRPQDQNDNSPLHF. In DNA, the CDR3 is TGTGCCAGCAGACCACAAGACCAAAACGATAATTCACCCCTCCACTTT.

The V call is TRBV12-3 or TRBV12-4, the J call TRBJ1-2, with no clear D. Trimming took 3 bases from V and 4 from J, leaving 9 bases between them. This CDR3 region has 13 residues. CDR3 loop: CASSLYIAYGYTF. DNA of the CDR3: TGTGCCAGCAGTTTGTACATCGCCTATGGCTACACCTTC.

As concerns this clonotype: An end of the junction does not agree with germline; a read error may underlie this. This chain links TRBV18 with TRBJ1-2, with D unclear. This CDR3 comprises 13 residues. CDR1 is KGHSH, CDR2 LQKENI, per germline. This CDR3 is CASPPPQSYGYTF. CDR3 coding DNA: TGTGCCAGCCCACCACCACAGTCCTATGGCTACACCTTC.

As for this clonotype: This may come from a read error, since a much larger clone is one base off. The chain employs TRBV30 and TRBJ2-1; no clear D. This CDR3 has 12 amino acids. V was clipped by 0 bases and J by 6 bases, with 6 bases between them. Per the germline V gene, CDR1 is GTSNPN and CDR2 is SVGIG (reference sequence). DNA for the CDR3: TGTGCCTGGAGTGTAAGGCCCAATGAGCAGTTCTTC. Translation: CAWSVRPNEQFF.

V and J are TRBV20-1 and TRBJ2-1; D gene ambiguous. Per the germline V gene, CDR1 is DFQATT and CDR2 is SNEGSKA (reference sequence). The V gene lost 2 bases and the J gene lost 1 base, with 9 bases spanning the gap. The CDR3 totals 14 residues. CDR3 loop: CSARPPGSYNEQFF. The CDR3 DNA reads as TGCAGTGCTAGACCCCCCGGGTCCTACAATGAGCAGTTCTTC.

Concerning this clonotype: A much larger clone differs from this one at a single base, so this may be a read error. The chain links TRBV29-1 to TRBJ2-7; the D gene is possibly TRBD2 (6 bases). V shed 7 bases and J shed 5 bases, with 18 bases lying between them. Germline lookup yields CDR1 SQVTM and CDR2 ANQGSEA. The CDR3 loop spans 13 amino acids. The CDR3 reads CSAGGGVVDEQYF. DNA of the CDR3: TGCAGCGCCGGCGGAGGGGTAGTGGACGAGCAGTACTTC.

V gene TRBV10-3 combines with J gene TRBJ2-7; the D gene is possibly TRBD1 (6 bases). Germline-derived CDR1 and CDR2 are ENHRY and SYGVKD. V lost 10 bases to trimming and J lost 4 bases, with 20 bases between them. The CDR3 length is 14 residues. CDR3 nucleotides: TGTGCCACCCGGACAGATCTAAACGCATACGAGCAGTACTTC. It codes for CATRTDLNAYEQYF.

The J gene is TRBJ2-1, the V gene TRBV28, with a weak D call TRBD1 (6 bases). Germline CDR1 is MDHEN and CDR2 is SYDVKM. CDR3 size: 13 residues. Trimming shortened V by 8 bases and J by 6 bases, and 14 bases separated the two germline ends. The CDR3 protein is CASSFRGCNEQFF. CDR3 in DNA: TGTGCCAGCTCCTTTAGGGGGTGCAATGAGCAGTTCTTC.

The rearrangement uses TRBV27 and TRBJ1-5; weak D call: TRBD1 (5 bases). The CDR3 is made up of 16 amino acids. Germline loops: CDR1 MNHEY, CDR2 SMNVEV (reference sequence). V lost 6 bases and J 0 bases, leaving 15 bases between the germline ends. The DNA for the CDR3 is TGTGCCAGCAGACCCGACAGCCCATATAGCAATCAGCCCCAGCATTTT. Translation: CASRPDSPYSNQPQHF.

This chain uses TRBV10-3 with TRBJ1-2; D may be TRBD1 (6 bases). CDR3 length: 13 amino acids. Trimming removed 0 bases from V and 8 bases from J, with 10 bases in between. The germline V gene has CDR1 ENHRY and CDR2 SYGVKD. CDR3 DNA sequence: TGTGCCATCAGTGAGTCAAGGGGGTTCGGCTACACCTTC. Protein product: CAISESRGFGYTF.

The chain links TRBV29-1 to TRBJ2-2; 12 nucleotides match TRBD1. From germline, CDR1 is SQVTM and CDR2 ANQGSEA. This CDR3 is built from 16 residues. The ends lost 6 bases at V and 7 bases at J; junction bases unmatched: 12. CDR3 sequence: CSVDKPGQGANGELFF. The CDR3 DNA sequence: TGCAGCGTCGATAAGCCGGGACAGGGGGCGAACGGGGAGCTGTTTTTT.

The chain employs TRBV24-1 and TRBJ2-3; D unclear. Germline assignment: CDR1 KGHDR and CDR2 SFDVKD. The V gene lost 4 bases and the J gene lost 5 bases, with 9 bases spanning the gap. This CDR3 has 13 residues. The CDR3 spells CATSDPLRDTQYF. The DNA of the CDR3 is TGTGCCACCAGTGACCCACTGAGAGATACGCAGTATTTT.

The chain combines TRBV7-9 with TRBJ2-2, with TRBD1 as a possible D gene (6 bases). V was trimmed by 5 bases and J by 0 bases, leaving 10 bases between them. Germline CDR1 and CDR2: SEHNR and FQNEAQ (reference sequence). This CDR3 is built from 15 residues. DNA of the CDR3: TGTGCCAGCAGCGGTTACAGGGCGAACACCGGGGAGCTGTTTTTT. This translates into CASSGYRANTGELFF.

The chain is built from TRBV3-1 and TRBJ2-1, with TRBD2 matching over 7 bases. V gave up 3 bases and J gave up 5 bases; unmatched junction bases: 13. Germline lookup yields CDR1 LGHDT and CDR2 YNNKEL (reference sequence). The CDR3 totals 17 residues. Written as DNA, the CDR3 is TGTGCCAGCAGCCATGACCGTCGCGGGAGTTGGGACAATGAGCAGTTCTTC. It specifies CASSHDRRGSWDNEQFF.